This T cell receptor (beta chain) came from a study of cytomegalovirus exposure and HLA in healthy donors. Overall study: Among several hundred genotyped donors, roughly 80% fell in the Caucasian-associated ancestry cluster. Overall study results and limits: Some V segments could not be told apart, so they were left out, TRBV6-2 and TRBV6-3 among them. Rarity characterized most TCR sequences, yet some public TCRs appeared in many donors. In a later analysis, TCR association rates varied by HLA locus: DRB1 most, HLA-C fewest.

In germline, CDR1 is SQVTM, CDR2 ANQGSEA. CDR3 length: 15 amino acids. V was trimmed by 5 bases and J by 0 bases, leaving 15 bases between them. PCR used 60 Vbeta primers and 13 Jbeta primers. Profiled with immunoSEQ multiplex PCR; TCRdb holds only in-frame clones, not every one. Its listing shows about 200,000 clones. Remarks on this clone: Its target is not known.

Source material: PBMCs. The chain recombines TRBV29-1 with TRBJ2-3; D unresolved. This TCR derives from a girl aged 2-10 years in good health and CMV-seropositive. CDR3 bases: TGCAGCGTTCTGTCGCGTAGACTTAGCACAGATACGCAGTATTTT. It is translated as CSVLSRRLSTDTQYF.